The 28 T cell receptor beta chains below come from one sample, sequenced in a study of blood T cell repertoires in COVID-19. Sequencing used immunoSEQ multiplex PCR; TCRdb keeps in-frame clones, though not all of them. The sample consists of roughly 54,000 clones, approximately 84% of them appearing once. Source material: peripheral blood. These receptors originate from a human donor in a cohort sampled during active COVID-19.

The rearrangement joins TRBV5-1 to TRBJ1-1; 9 positions match TRBD1. In germline, CDR1 is SGHRS, CDR2 YFSETQ. CDR3 length: 14 residues. V lost 3 bases, J lost 6 bases, and 6 bases stayed unmatched. This CDR3 is CASSWGQGGAEAFF. The CDR3 DNA is TGCGCCAGCAGCTGGGGACAGGGAGGTGCTGAAGCTTTCTTT. Based on the CDR3 plus reference TRBV5-1 and TRBJ1-1, the full variable domain is KAGVTQTPRYLIKTRGQQVTLSCSPISGHRSVSWYQQTPGQGLQFLFEYFSETQRNKGNFPGRFSGRQFSNSRSEMNVSTLELGDSALYLCASSWGQGGAEAFFGQGTRLTVV.

The chain employs TRBV7-6 and TRBJ2-3, with D perhaps matching TRBD2 (5 bases). Trimming took off 1 base at V and 0 bases at J, with 8 bases between the two ends. The CDR3 extends over 15 amino acids. Germline CDR1 reads SGHVS; CDR2 reads FNYEAQ. Here the CDR3 DNA reads TGTGCCAGCAGCTTAGTTACGGGGAGCACAGATACGCAGTATTTT. Translating gives CASSLVTGSTDTQYF.

The count of this clone is one. The V gene is TRBV2, the J gene TRBJ1-5; TRBD1 is a possible D gene (5 bases). The germline gives CDR1 SNHLY, CDR2 FYNNEI. This CDR3 spans 13 amino acids. The V end lost 3 bases, the J end lost 10 bases, and 13 bases lay between the germline ends. CDR3 residues: CASSEEGRGPQHF. DNA of the CDR3: TGTGCCAGCAGTGAGGAGGGGAGGGGTCCCCAGCATTTT. Together with reference TRBV2 and TRBJ1-5, the CDR3 gives the full variable domain: EPEVTQTPSHQVTQMGQEVILRCVPISNHLYFYWYRQILGQKVEFLVSFYNNEISEKSEIFDDQFSVERPDGSNFTLKIRSTKLEDSAMYFCASSEEGRGPQHFGDGTRLSIL.

V gene TRBV5-5 combines with J gene TRBJ2-3, with D maybe TRBD2 (6 bases). The CDR3 spans 16 residues. CDR1 is SGHKS and CDR2 is YYEKEE in the germline V gene (reference sequence). The V end was cut by 0 bases, the J end by 2 bases, with 13 bases between. CDR3 in DNA: TGTGCCAGCAGCTTGGGTCCCCAGCGGGTCACAGATACGCAGTATTTT. Translating gives CASSLGPQRVTDTQYF.

The chain links TRBV28 to TRBJ1-2; weak D call: TRBD1 (5 bases). Germline V gene lookup returns CDR1 MDHEN and CDR2 SYDVKM. V dropped 5 bases and J dropped 1 base, with 8 bases sitting between them. CDR3 size: 13 residues. In nucleotides, the CDR3 is TGTGCCAGCAGTATGGGGGGTAACTATGGCTACACCTTC. Encoded protein: CASSMGGNYGYTF.

This chain uses TRBV25-1 with TRBJ1-6; 10 bases map to TRBD1. Germline V gene lookup returns CDR1 MGHDK and CDR2 SYGVNS. V lost 3 bases and J lost 10; bases outside the gene matches: 6. The length of the CDR3 is 15 residues. CDR3 sequence: CASSDPGQGRSPLHF. CDR3 DNA sequence: TGTGCCAGCAGTGATCCGGGACAGGGGAGATCACCCCTCCACTTT.

The rearrangement links TRBV5-1 to TRBJ2-2, with 9 bases matching TRBD1. The V gene's germline CDR1 is SGHRS and CDR2 YFSETQ. Trimming removed 0 bases from V and 3 bases from J; junction bases left unmatched: 6. This CDR3 has 17 residues. In DNA form, the CDR3 reads TGCGCCAGCAGCTTGGTGGGGACAGGGACTTACACCGGGGAGCTGTTTTTT. Protein: CASSLVGTGTYTGELFF. The variable domain in full, completed from reference TRBV5-1 and TRBJ2-2, reads KAGVTQTPRYLIKTRGQQVTLSCSPISGHRSVSWYQQTPGQGLQFLFEYFSETQRNKGNFPGRFSGRQFSNSRSEMNVSTLELGDSALYLCASSLVGTGTYTGELFFGEGSRLTVL.

The rearrangement links TRBV4-1 to TRBJ1-3, with 8 positions matching TRBD1. The germline V gene encodes CDR1 MGHRA and CDR2 YSYEKL. V lost 0 bases and J lost 5; bases outside the gene matches: 6. The CDR3 loop spans 16 amino acids. CDR3 sequence reads: CASSQDLDRDRNTIYF. The CDR3 DNA reads as TGCGCCAGCAGCCAAGATCTGGACAGGGATAGAAACACCATATATTTT.

V is TRBV25-1 and J is TRBJ2-1; D gene unclear. V was cut by 6 bases and J by 7 bases, with 10 bases left in between. CDR3 length: 12 amino acids. Per the germline V gene, CDR1 is MGHDK and CDR2 is SYGVNS. The CDR3 DNA reads TGTGCCAGCAGCGCGTACGGGAATGAGCAGTTCTTC. Protein sequence: CASSAYGNEQFF.

This clone was counted between two and nine times. The genes are TRBV6-4 and TRBJ1-5; D gene uncertain. Germline assignment: CDR1 MRHNA and CDR2 SNTAGT. V was pared by 5 bases and J by 3 bases, with 8 bases between. The CDR3 extends over 13 amino acids. The CDR3 loop is CASSNSFNQPQHF. CDR3 coding DNA: TGTGCCAGCAGTAACAGTTTCAATCAGCCCCAGCATTTT.

The rearrangement uses TRBV25-1 and TRBJ2-7, with D maybe TRBD1 (6 bases). The V gene lost 3 bases and the J gene lost 8 bases, with 14 bases spanning the gap. The CDR3 runs to 13 residues. Germline CDR1 is MGHDK and CDR2 is SYGVNS. CDR3 loop: CASSDATGSKQYF. The CDR3 nucleotides read TGTGCCAGCAGTGACGCCACAGGGAGCAAGCAGTACTTC.

The gene calls are TRBV5-1 and TRBJ1-1; 10 bases match TRBD1. The V gene end was trimmed by 4 bases and the J gene end by 4 bases; junction bases not matched to a gene: 7. Germline-derived CDR1 and CDR2 are SGHRS and YFSETQ. The CDR3 is 15 amino acids. CDR3 coding DNA: TGCGCCAGCAGCCTCTATGGACAGGGGGGCACTGAAGCTTTCTTT. The encoded protein is CASSLYGQGGTEAFF.

The chain recombines TRBV27 with TRBJ2-3; D not resolved. The CDR3 is 14 amino acids. Looked up from germline, CDR1 is MNHEY and CDR2 is SMNVEV (reference sequence). V was pared by 7 bases and J by 2 bases, with 13 bases between. For the CDR3, the DNA is TGTGCCAGCATGGAGCACCGCCTCACAGATACGCAGTATTTT. It is translated as CASMEHRLTDTQYF.

J is TRBJ2-3 and V is TRBV6-5, with 7 nucleotides matching TRBD1. Per germline, CDR1 MNHEY and CDR2 SVGAGI. Trimming at V came to 9 bases and at J to 3 bases, leaving 12 bases not matched to a gene. The CDR3 has 15 residues. The CDR3 is CASGGQLGWTDTQYF. The CDR3, as DNA: TGTGCCAGTGGGGGACAGTTGGGCTGGACAGATACGCAGTATTTT.

The chain recombines TRBV5-8 with TRBJ1-1; 7 positions match TRBD1. V lost 2 bases and J lost 1; bases outside the gene matches: 5. This CDR3 has 15 amino acids. The V gene's germline CDR1 is SGHTS and CDR2 YDEGEE. Here the CDR3 DNA reads TGTGCCAGCAGCTTCCGGGACAGTCGGAACACTGAAGCTTTCTTT. It encodes CASSFRDSRNTEAFF. Full variable domain (missing parts from reference TRBV5-8 and TRBJ1-1): EAGVTQSPTHLIKTRGQQATLRCSPISGHTSVYWYQQALGLGLQFLLWYDEGEERNRGNFPPRFSGRQFPNYSSELNVNALELEDSALYLCASSFRDSRNTEAFFGQGTRLTVV.

This clone was seen a single time. V is TRBV7-5 and J is TRBJ2-7; the table's D call TRBD2 went unverified against the DNA. TRBV7-5 is tagged as a pseudogene. CDR3 size: 15 residues. The CDR3 loop reads CVRRSSRERFYEQYF. The CDR3 nucleotides read TGTGTCAGAAGATCTTCTCGAGAGAGGTTCTACGAGCAGTACTTC.

V and J are TRBV15 and TRBJ1-5; weak D call: TRBD1 (6 bases). The CDR3 runs 13 residues. Trimming cost V 7 bases and J 11 bases, with 18 bases left between them. Germline V gene lookup returns CDR1 LNHNV and CDR2 YYDKDF (reference sequence). DNA for the CDR3: TGTGCCACCACCCAAGACAGGCAGGGAGCCCAGCATTTT. Translating gives CATTQDRQGAQHF.

V is TRBV27 and J is TRBJ2-7; 8 bases line up with TRBD2. CDR1 and CDR2 (germline): MNHEY, SMNVEV (reference sequence). The ends lost 6 bases at V and 4 bases at J; junction bases unmatched: 11. This CDR3 is 15 amino acids long. In DNA, the CDR3 is TGTGCCAGCAGCCGAACACTAGCGGAGGGGTACGAGCAGTACTTC. It encodes CASSRTLAEGYEQYF.

The chain carries TRBV6-5 and TRBJ1-5; D not resolved. The germline V gene encodes CDR1 MNHEY and CDR2 SVGAGI. With 6 bases removed from V and 2 bases from J, the gap between germline ends came to 8 bases. The CDR3 is 13 residues long. The CDR3 coding sequence is TGTGCCAGCAGGGTAACAGGCAATCAGCCCCAGCATTTT. This encodes CASRVTGNQPQHF.

The gene calls are TRBV25-1 and TRBJ1-1; D is ambiguous. Trimming took 2 bases from V and 0 from J, leaving 10 bases between them. The CDR3 runs to 15 residues. Germline V gene data show CDR1 as MGHDK and CDR2 as SYGVNS. The CDR3 nucleotides read TGTGCCAGCAGTGAAGGACTGAGCATGAACACTGAAGCTTTCTTT. The encoded protein is CASSEGLSMNTEAFF.

The rearrangement uses TRBV19 and TRBJ2-2; perhaps TRBD2 as D (7 bases). In germline, CDR1 is LNHDA, CDR2 SQIVND (reference sequence). The CDR3 covers 14 residues. With 10 bases removed from V and 5 bases from J, the gap between germline ends came to 17 bases. The DNA of the CDR3 is TGTGCCACTACGGGGGGCTACAAAACCGGGGAGCTGTTTTTT. Its protein product is CATTGGYKTGELFF.

The chain couples TRBV9 to TRBJ2-2, with a possible D match to TRBD2 (5 bases). V shed 4 bases and J shed 0 bases, with 10 bases lying between them. The CDR3 loop spans 15 amino acids. Per the germline V gene, CDR1 is SGDLS and CDR2 is YYNGEE. The CDR3: CASSPAGSNTGELFF. The CDR3 nucleotides read TGTGCCAGCAGCCCGGCGGGTTCGAACACCGGGGAGCTGTTTTTT.

V gene TRBV19 combines with J gene TRBJ1-1; D might be TRBD1 (6 bases). Germline V lookup: CDR1 LNHDA, CDR2 SQIVND (reference sequence). The length of the CDR3 is 14 residues. V lost 3 bases and J 0 bases, leaving 8 bases between the germline ends. The CDR3 DNA reads as TGTGCCAGTAGTATGGACAGCCTGAACACTGAAGCTTTCTTT. Protein: CASSMDSLNTEAFF.

The chain has TRBV4-1 and TRBJ1-4; D gene unclear. The CDR3 contains 15 residues. Germline CDR1 reads MGHRA; CDR2 reads YSYEKL. Trimming removed 0 bases at V and 1 base at J, with 6 bases between. The CDR3 nucleotides are TGCGCCAGCAGCCAAGATCCTAGAACTAATGAAAAACTGTTTTTT. Protein: CASSQDPRTNEKLFF.

The chain has TRBV29-1 and TRBJ2-7; unclear D gene. From germline, CDR1 is SQVTM and CDR2 ANQGSEA. V was pared by 7 bases and J by 2 bases, with 12 bases between. The CDR3 is 12 residues long. CDR3 in amino acids: CSAGSRTYEQYF. The CDR3 DNA follows: TGCAGCGCGGGTAGCCGAACCTACGAGCAGTACTTC.

This chain connects TRBV4-1 to TRBJ2-6; D perhaps matches TRBD1 (6 bases). The CDR3 length is 18 residues. Germline CDR1 and CDR2: MGHRA and YSYEKL. Trimming left V 5 bases short and J 3 bases short, with 20 bases between. CDR3 bases: TGCGCCAGCAGCGTTACGACAGGCGCCTTAGATGGGGCCAACGTCCTGACTTTC. As protein: CASSVTTGALDGANVLTF.

The rearrangement joins TRBV6-5 to TRBJ1-2; no clear D. V dropped 4 bases and J dropped 8 bases, with 8 bases sitting between them. Germline V CDR1 and CDR2: MNHEY, SVGAGI. This CDR3 spans 11 amino acids. CDR3 DNA sequence: TGTGCCAGCAGTTTCTCTCTGGGCTACACCTTC. Translating gives CASSFSLGYTF.

This rearrangement joins TRBV28 to TRBJ1-4; TRBD1 matches 9 bases. CDR3 length: 16 amino acids. Germline trimming cut 3 bases from V and 2 bases from J; bases unmatched to any gene: 4. The V gene's germline CDR1 is MDHEN and CDR2 SYDVKM. In DNA form, the CDR3 reads TGTGCCAGCAGTTTGTCTGGGACAGGGACTAATGAAAAACTGTTTTTT. This sequence encodes CASSLSGTGTNEKLFF. Filled out from reference TRBV28 and TRBJ1-4, the complete variable domain reads DVKVTQSSRYLVKRTGEKVFLECVQDMDHENMFWYRQDPGLGLRLIYFSYDVKMKEKGDIPEGYSVSREKKERFSLILESASTNQTSMYLCASSLSGTGTNEKLFFGSGTQLSVL.